These T cell receptor beta chains were read from a single sample in a study of T-cell memory formation after mild COVID-19. TCRdb independently ran MiXCR on the 5' RACE reads; one entry per CDR3 protein. This table has 470,000 or so distinct CDR3 sequences, 15% to 20% appearing once. Sequences were obtained from PBMCs or a T cell subset sorted from them (not recorded which). These receptor sequences come from an adult woman who had mild COVID-19 (a few samples of this study predate the infection). Cell type and time point are not known. CDR3s include the opening cysteine and the closing phenylalanine or tryptophan. D genes are given only for firm matches. Expanded clones are given a class, and other clones once, few, many or no size at all.

V gene	J gene	clone size	D gene	CDR3 protein	CDR3 DNA
TRBV7-8	TRBJ1-1	few	TRBD1	CASSLEGGTVNTEAFF	TGTGCCAGCAGTCTAGAAGGGGGCACGGTTAACACTGAAGCTTTCTTT
TRBV24-1	TRBJ2-2	NA	TRBD1	CATSDPRDRGPAGELFF	TGTGCCACCAGTGATCCCCGGGACAGGGGACCGGCCGGGGAGCTGTTTTTT
TRBV7-3	TRBJ2-1	few	TRBD2	CASSPDGGTGEQFF	TGTGCCAGCAGCCCGGACGGGGGGACGGGTGAGCAGTTCTTC
TRBV5-6	TRBJ2-7	NA	TRBD1	CASSPDRTYEQYF	TGTGCCAGCAGCCCGGACAGGACCTACGAGCAGTACTTC
TRBV15	TRBJ2-3	medium-sized	NA	CATSRDRLGGAAFDTQYF	TGTGCCACCAGCAGAGATCGATTAGGCGGGGCCGCATTTGATACGCAGTATTTT
TRBV6-2/TRBV6-3	TRBJ2-3	few	NA	CASSREHVTDTQYF	TGTGCCAGCAGCCGTGAACACGTCACAGATACGCAGTATTTT
TRBV29-1	TRBJ1-5	few	NA	CSVGGGGQPQHF	TGCAGCGTTGGGGGGGGCGGACAGCCCCAGCATTTT
TRBV6-6	TRBJ2-7	NA	NA	CASSLDSNSYEQYF	TGTGCCAGCAGCTTGGACTCGAACTCCTACGAGCAGTACTTC
TRBV23-1	TRBJ1-1	few	NA	CASSLLEGVMNTEAFF	TGCGCCAGCAGTCTCCTCGAGGGAGTTATGAACACTGAAGCTTTCTTT
TRBV3-1	TRBJ2-2	many	NA	CASSPHLARNTGELFF	TGTGCCAGCAGCCCCCACCTAGCGCGGAACACCGGGGAGCTGTTTTTT
TRBV21-1	TRBJ2-7	NA	NA	CASSDHRERESSYEQYF	TGTGCCAGCAGCGACCACAGGGAAAGGGAGAGCTCCTACGAGCAGTACTTC
TRBV7-9	TRBJ2-3	NA	TRBD1	CASSRDRGPSTDTQYF	TGTGCCAGCAGCCGGGACAGGGGACCAAGCACAGATACGCAGTATTTT
TRBV18	TRBJ2-3	NA	NA	CASSPSGGGTDTQYF	TGTGCCAGCTCCCCATCGGGGGGCGGCACAGATACGCAGTATTTT